This TCR beta chain comes out of a study of Graves' ophthalmopathy and Graves' hyperthyroidism. Study at large: Peripheral blood (taken before any treatment) was collected at initial diagnosis. General study findings and limits: Sensitivity of around 88% and specificity of less than 82% were achieved when a 13-signature model separated ophthalmopathy from stable hyperthyroidism.

Trimming stripped 6 bases from V and 9 bases from J, with 12 bases between. The CDR3 has 12 residues. Germline V gene lookup returns CDR1 MGHDK and CDR2 SYGVNS. TCR beta CDR3 regions were amplified from RNA transcripts. The workflow started with a first-round RT-PCR run with HTBI primers and then moved on to a second-round multiplex PCR. TCRdb analysed the multiplex PCR reads with MiXCR anew, one entry per CDR3 protein. The sample holds about 370,000 distinct CDR3 sequences, about a sixth seen once. Participants with hyperthyroidism, aged 18 to 65, were newly diagnosed with under 2 months' duration. In its sample, this clonotype was seen many times. The antigen is not known.

The receptor was derived from an adult woman with stable Graves' hyperthyroidism. The genes are TRBV25-1 and TRBJ1-5; weak D call: TRBD1 (6 bases). Sample: peripheral blood. CDR3 protein: CASRQGPGPQHF. The CDR3 DNA sequence: TGTGCCAGCAGACAGGGTCCCGGGCCCCAGCATTTT.